These 27 T cell receptor beta chains were all obtained from the same sample, sequenced in a study of identical twins. Via MiXCR, TCRdb re-called the 5' RACE reads, giving one row per CDR3 protein. Counted here are 750,000 to 950,000 distinct CDR3 sequences, around 12% occurring once; the ten biggest clones make up around 1.5%. These sequences were also reported in another study, on yellow fever vaccine responses in identical twins.

Input material: PBMCs. The source of these receptors is a woman younger than 35 in good health.

This clonotype was found many times. J is TRBJ2-1 and V is TRBV20-1; 10 nucleotides align to TRBD2. J was trimmed by 4 bases and V by 0 bases; bases with no gene match: 6. Germline values: CDR1 DFQATT, CDR2 SNEGSKA (reference sequence). This CDR3 region has 16 residues. The CDR3 DNA is TGCAGTGCTAGAGATCAACTAGCGGGAATTTACAATGAGCAGTTCTTC. This sequence encodes CSARDQLAGIYNEQFF.

This clonotype has ten or more counts. Written as DNA, the CDR3 is TGTGCCATCACCGAGACAGGGGGTACCACTGAAGCTTTCTTT. This gives the protein CAITETGGTTEAFF. The V call is TRBV10-3, the J call TRBJ1-1; the match to TRBD1 covers 9 bases. Germline assignment: CDR1 ENHRY and CDR2 SYGVKD. Trimming took 7 bases from V and 4 from J; bases not matched to a gene: 7. The CDR3 spans 14 residues.

The chain recombines TRBV4-1 with TRBJ1-2, with D maybe TRBD1 (5 bases). Trimming stripped 0 bases from V and 2 bases from J, with 10 bases between. The CDR3 contains 15 residues. In germline, CDR1 is MGHRA, CDR2 YSYEKL. CDR3 bases: TGCGCCAGCAGCCAAGATTTGGGGCAGAACTATGGCTACACCTTC. It codes for CASSQDLGQNYGYTF.

This chain connects TRBV29-1 to TRBJ2-3; the match to TRBD1 covers 8 bases. Germline CDR1 reads SQVTM; CDR2 reads ANQGSEA. The CDR3 has 13 residues. J was trimmed by 3 bases and V by 6 bases; bases with no gene match: 5. CDR3 bases: TGCAGCGTACGGACAGGGTTAACAGATACGCAGTATTTT. Translated, it gives CSVRTGLTDTQYF.

This clonotype appeared many times. The J gene is TRBJ2-3, the V gene TRBV5-1; 8 bases map to TRBD1. CDR3 size: 15 residues. The germline CDR1 and CDR2 sequences are SGHRS and YFSETQ. V shed 5 bases and J 2 bases; nucleotides not matched to a gene: 7. The CDR3 reads CASSYGQGSTDTQYF. CDR3 nucleotides: TGCGCCAGCAGTTACGGACAGGGATCCACAGATACGCAGTATTTT.

CDR3 DNA: TGTGCCAGCAGTTACTTTCCGGGACAGGGCCAGCCCCAGCATTTT. This translates into CASSYFPGQGQPQHF. V and J are TRBV6-5 and TRBJ1-5; 9 positions agree with TRBD1. The CDR3 consists of 15 residues. Trimming took 1 base from V and 7 from J; bases not matched to a gene: 5. The germline CDR1 and CDR2 sequences are MNHEY and SVGAGI.

This clonotype has more than one count but fewer than ten. The rearrangement links TRBV4-1 to TRBJ2-1; D ambiguous. V was clipped by 1 base and J by 3 bases, with 13 bases between them. The CDR3 covers 16 residues. Germline CDR1 reads MGHRA; CDR2 reads YSYEKL. The CDR3 region is CASSQVFEELYNEQFF. In nucleotides, the CDR3 is TGCGCCAGCAGCCAAGTATTCGAGGAACTCTACAATGAGCAGTTCTTC.

The V and J genes are TRBV4-1 and TRBJ2-3; TRBD2 matches 12 bases. Germline assignment: CDR1 MGHRA and CDR2 YSYEKL. CDR3 size: 17 residues. V shed 1 base, J shed 5 bases, and the junction held 7 bases outside the gene matches. DNA for the CDR3: TGCGCCAGCAGCCAAGTAGGTCCTAGCGGGAGGGGAGATACGCAGTATTTT. It specifies CASSQVGPSGRGDTQYF.

This clonotype has just a few counts. The gene calls are TRBV7-8 and TRBJ2-7; 14 bases agree with TRBD2. After removal of 5 bases from V and 4 bases from J, the junction contained 10 bases not matched to a gene. Germline CDR1 and CDR2: SGHVS and FQNEAQ. The CDR3 runs to 17 residues. Written as DNA, the CDR3 is TGTGCCAGCAGCGCCCCGACTAGCGGGAGGGTGGCGTACGAGCAGTACTTC. This codes for CASSAPTSGRVAYEQYF.

This clonotype was seen many times. The chain has TRBV20-1 and TRBJ2-2; TRBD1 agrees at 7 bases. This CDR3 has 14 amino acids. CDR1 is DFQATT and CDR2 is SNEGSKA in the germline V gene (reference sequence). The junction had 6 bases not matched to a gene; V was cut back by 7 bases and J by 1 base. The chain's CDR3 is CSGTDRLNTGELFF. DNA of the CDR3: TGCAGTGGGACGGACAGGCTGAACACCGGGGAGCTGTTTTTT.

The chain couples TRBV28 to TRBJ2-7; 12 bases fit TRBD2. J was trimmed by 6 bases and V by 4 bases; bases with no gene match: 13. The CDR3 is made up of 17 amino acids. Germline-derived CDR1 and CDR2 are MDHEN and SYDVKM. This CDR3 reads CASSYRFGTSGLLEQYF. CDR3 coding DNA: TGTGCCAGCAGTTATCGTTTCGGGACTAGCGGGTTGCTCGAGCAGTACTTC. The full variable domain, with the rest looked up from reference TRBV28 and TRBJ2-7, is DVKVTQSSRYLVKRTGEKVFLECVQDMDHENMFWYRQDPGLGLRLIYFSYDVKMKEKGDIPEGYSVSREKKERFSLILESASTNQTSMYLCASSYRFGTSGLLEQYFGPGTRLTVT.

The V call is TRBV7-8, the J call TRBJ2-7; 7 nucleotides line up with TRBD1. The CDR3 covers 14 residues. The V gene end was trimmed by 5 bases and the J gene end by 3 bases; junction bases not matched to a gene: 7. Germline values: CDR1 SGHVS, CDR2 FQNEAQ. The CDR3 nucleotides read TGTGCCAGCAGCCCCAGGACAGGCTTCTACGAGCAGTACGTC. Translating it yields CASSPRTGFYEQYV.

The chain has TRBV20-1 and TRBJ2-7, with TRBD2 as a possible D gene (5 bases). The CDR3 is 13 residues long. The germline V and J ends were trimmed by 0 bases and 2 bases, with 8 bases remaining between them. In germline, CDR1 is DFQATT, CDR2 SNEGSKA (reference sequence). DNA of the CDR3: TGCAGTGCTAGAGATCCGACTACCTACGAGCAGTACTTC. This encodes CSARDPTTYEQYF.

This clonotype has at least ten counts. This chain uses TRBV25-1 with TRBJ1-4, with a tentative D call TRBD1 (6 bases). Germline loops: CDR1 MGHDK, CDR2 SYGVNS. The CDR3 length is 13 residues. The CDR3 region is CASQGGNRGGLFF. DNA for the CDR3: TGTGCGAGCCAAGGCGGGAACCGAGGGGGGCTGTTTTTT. Together with reference TRBV25-1 and TRBJ1-4, the CDR3 gives the full variable domain: EADIYQTPRYLVIGTGKKITLECSQTMGHDKMYWYQQDPGMELHLIHYSYGVNSTEKGDLSSESTVSRIRTEHFPLTLESARPSHTSQYLCASQGGNRGGLFFGSGTQLSVL.

The chain combines TRBV5-1 with TRBJ1-3; D is uncertain. This CDR3 region has 15 residues. Germline V gives CDR1 SGHRS, CDR2 YFSETQ. V lost 0 bases and J 0 bases, leaving 7 bases between the germline ends. In nucleotides, the CDR3 is TGCGCCAGCAGCTTGGCGCCTTTCTCTGGAAACACCATATATTTT. Its translation: CASSLAPFSGNTIYF. Full variable domain (missing parts from reference TRBV5-1 and TRBJ1-3): KAGVTQTPRYLIKTRGQQVTLSCSPISGHRSVSWYQQTPGQGLQFLFEYFSETQRNKGNFPGRFSGRQFSNSRSEMNVSTLELGDSALYLCASSLAPFSGNTIYFGEGSWLTVV.

This clonotype was seen a few times. The gene calls are TRBV10-2 and TRBJ2-7; D unresolved. Germline lookup yields CDR1 WSHSY and CDR2 SAAADI. The CDR3 has 10 residues. V shed 7 bases and J shed 2 bases, with 3 bases lying between them. The CDR3 DNA sequence: TGCGCCAGCACCACCTACGAGCAGTACGTC. Translated: CASTTYEQYV.

This clonotype showed up just a few times. The genes are TRBV10-3 and TRBJ2-1; TRBD2 aligns across 8 bases. The trim removed 3 bases at V and 1 base at J, leaving 5 bases unmatched. CDR1 is ENHRY and CDR2 is SYGVKD in the germline V gene. The CDR3 is 16 amino acids. The CDR3 nucleotides read TGTGCCATCAGTGACCCCGGGGGGGGTTCCTACAATGAGCAGTTCTTC. This translates into CAISDPGGGSYNEQFF.

The chain is built from TRBV20-1 and TRBJ1-1; maybe TRBD1 (5 bases). The V and J ends lost 5 bases and 3 bases respectively, with 13 bases between them. There are 13 residues in the CDR3. The V gene's germline CDR1 is DFQATT and CDR2 SNEGSKA (reference sequence). The CDR3 DNA follows: TGCAGTGCTGTACAGGATTGGTACACTGAAGCTTTCTTT. Translating gives CSAVQDWYTEAFF.

This clonotype turned up a few times. The chain employs TRBV20-1 and TRBJ2-2, with a tentative D call TRBD1 (6 bases). V lost 1 base, J lost 1 base, and 10 bases lay in between. Looked up from germline, CDR1 is DFQATT and CDR2 is SNEGSKA (reference sequence). The CDR3 totals 15 residues. The CDR3 coding sequence is TGCAGTGCTAGAGTCCCACAGGGGAACACCGGGGAGCTGTTTTTT. This encodes CSARVPQGNTGELFF.

This chain links TRBV15 with TRBJ1-5; the D is unclear. Trimming removed 0 bases from V and 0 bases from J, with 9 bases in between. The germline V gene encodes CDR1 LNHNV and CDR2 YYDKDF (reference sequence). This CDR3 spans 16 amino acids. The CDR3 spells CATSRDIRDSNQPQHF. As DNA, the CDR3 is TGTGCCACCAGCAGAGATATCCGGGATAGCAATCAGCCCCAGCATTTT. The whole variable domain, filled in from reference TRBV15 and TRBJ1-5, reads DAMVIQNPRYQVTQFGKPVTLSCSQTLNHNVMYWYQQKSSQAPKLLFHYYDKDFNNEADTPDNFQSRRPNTSFCFLDIRSPGLGDTAMYLCATSRDIRDSNQPQHFGDGTRLSIL.

The V call is TRBV5-1, the J call TRBJ1-6, with D unclear. V was trimmed by 4 bases and J by 0 bases, leaving 14 bases between them. The germline V gene has CDR1 SGHRS and CDR2 YFSETQ. The CDR3 contains 17 residues. For the CDR3, the DNA is TGCGCCAGCAGCCCCCGAGCGGAATACTCCTATAATTCACCCCTCCACTTT. This gives the protein CASSPRAEYSYNSPLHF.

This chain links TRBV20-1 with TRBJ2-1; 8 nucleotides agree with TRBD2. The CDR3 consists of 14 residues. Germline V CDR1 and CDR2: DFQATT, SNEGSKA (reference sequence). V lost 3 bases, J lost 6 bases, and 7 bases stayed unmatched. The CDR3 nucleotides read TGCAGTGCTAGCGGGGAGCGGGAGATCAATGAGCAGTTCTTC. This sequence encodes CSASGEREINEQFF.

The chain links TRBV11-1 to TRBJ2-7, with 9 bases that match TRBD2. The CDR3 is 18 amino acids. Germline trimming cut 5 bases from V and 0 bases from J; bases unmatched to any gene: 14. Germline V CDR1 and CDR2: SGHAT, FQDESV (reference sequence). Here the CDR3 DNA reads TGTGCCAGCAGCCCTCAGGGCGGGAGGGGTCATATCTCCTACGAGCAGTACTTC. Amino acids: CASSPQGGRGHISYEQYF.

This clonotype was observed a few times. The rearrangement uses TRBV10-2 and TRBJ2-2; D perhaps matches TRBD2 (6 bases). Germline-derived CDR1 and CDR2 are WSHSY and SAAADI. There are 13 residues in the CDR3. The V end lost 9 bases, the J end lost 4 bases, and 12 bases lay between the germline ends. The CDR3 spells CASGGAGTGELFF. CDR3 DNA: TGCGCCAGTGGAGGGGCGGGCACCGGGGAGCTGTTTTTT.

This clonotype was counted only a few times. The rearrangement uses TRBV5-5 and TRBJ2-7; D gene uncertain. CDR1 SGHKS and CDR2 YYEKEE come from the germline V gene (reference sequence). Trimming took off 4 bases at V and 4 bases at J, with 9 bases between the two ends. The length of the CDR3 is 12 residues. The CDR3 bases are TGTGCCAGCAGCATAGAGTTGTACGAGCAGTACTTC. Protein: CASSIELYEQYF. The whole variable domain, filled in from reference TRBV5-5 and TRBJ2-7, reads DAGVTQSPTHLIKTRGQQVTLRCSPISGHKSVSWYQQVLGQGPQFIFQYYEKEERGRGNFPDRFSARQFPNYSSELNVNALLLGDSALYLCASSIELYEQYFGPGTRLTVT.

This clonotype has ten or more counts. The chain has TRBV12-3 or TRBV12-4 and TRBJ2-4, with a tentative D call TRBD1 (5 bases). This CDR3 comprises 14 residues. Trimming stripped 5 bases from V and 5 bases from J, with 13 bases between. The CDR3 sequence is CASSPRTFQNIQYF. CDR3 DNA: TGTGCCAGCAGTCCGAGGACATTCCAAAACATTCAGTACTTC.

In its sample, this clonotype was seen a few times. This sequence joins TRBV7-9 and TRBJ2-1; 9 bases are shared with TRBD2. Looked up from germline, CDR1 is SEHNR and CDR2 is FQNEAQ (reference sequence). The CDR3 consists of 16 residues. V was pared by 5 bases and J by 7 bases, with 12 bases of the junction left unmatched. The CDR3 loop is CASSVNKPGLANEQFF. The CDR3 coding sequence is TGTGCCAGCAGCGTAAATAAACCGGGACTAGCTAATGAGCAGTTCTTC. The variable domain in full, with the rest retrieved from reference TRBV7-9 and TRBJ2-1, is DTGVSQNPRHKITKRGQNVTFRCDPISEHNRLYWYRQTLGQGPEFLTYFQNEAQLEKSRLLSDRFSAERPKGSFSTLEIQRTEQGDSAMYLCASSVNKPGLANEQFFGPGTRLTVL.